Following are 21 T cell receptor beta chains from one sample sequenced in a study of blood T cell repertoires in COVID-19. Sequencing used immunoSEQ multiplex PCR; TCRdb keeps in-frame clones, though not all of them. The data contain 230,000 or so clones, 88% of them singletons. The sequenced material came from PBMCs or T cells enriched from blood (not recorded which). Receptors originate from a woman in her 30s who had recovered from COVID-19.

This chain links TRBV3-1 (or the pseudogene TRBV3-2) with TRBJ1-3; 8 bases match TRBD1. Germline V gives CDR1 LGHDT, CDR2 YNNKEL (reference sequence). The J segment lost 0 bases and the V segment lost 4 bases, leaving 2 bases of the junction unmatched. The CDR3 is made up of 15 amino acids. For the CDR3, the DNA is TGTGCCAGCAGCCTAGGACAGGGCTCTGGAAACACCATATATTTT. Its translation is CASSLGQGSGNTIYF.

The rearrangement joins TRBV6-6 to TRBJ1-3; D uncertain. CDR1 and CDR2 (germline): MNHNY, SVGAGI (reference sequence). The CDR3 totals 13 residues. V lost 0 bases and J lost 7, with 7 bases in between. The CDR3 spells CASSYSSGNTIYF. The DNA for the CDR3 is TGTGCCAGCAGTTACTCTTCCGGGAACACCATATATTTT.

The CDR3 loop is CASSSARTSGQETQYF. The CDR3 region has the DNA TGCGCCAGCAGCTCGGCGCGGACTAGCGGACAAGAGACCCAGTACTTC. The chain couples TRBV4-3 to TRBJ2-5; 10 bases are a match to TRBD2. The CDR3 contains 16 residues. Germline lookup yields CDR1 LGHNA and CDR2 YSLEER. V lost 5 bases to trimming and J lost 2 bases; unmatched junction nucleotides: 8.

This chain uses TRBV20-1 with TRBJ2-3; D remains ambiguous. V was trimmed by 3 bases and J by 3 bases, leaving 10 bases between them. Germline lookup yields CDR1 DFQATT and CDR2 SNEGSKA (reference sequence). The CDR3 is 13 amino acids. The CDR3 is CSASFRATDTQYF. CDR3 DNA: TGCAGTGCTAGTTTTCGAGCTACAGATACGCAGTATTTT.

The rearrangement uses TRBV9 and TRBJ2-7, with 8 bases lining up with TRBD1. Trimming removed 0 bases from V and 3 bases from J; junction bases left unmatched: 5. The V gene's germline CDR1 is SGDLS and CDR2 YYNGEE. This CDR3 region has 15 residues. CDR3 sequence: CASSVGATGVYEQYF. As DNA, the CDR3 is TGTGCCAGCAGCGTAGGAGCGACAGGGGTCTACGAGCAGTACTTC.

The chain combines TRBV5-1 with TRBJ1-4; D gene uncertain. Trimming pared 0 bases from V and 6 bases from J, leaving 9 bases between. The CDR3 totals 14 residues. The germline V gene encodes CDR1 SGHRS and CDR2 YFSETQ. The CDR3 nucleotides are TGCGCCAGCAGCTTGGCTATCGGGGATGAAAAACTGTTTTTT. Translating it yields CASSLAIGDEKLFF.

The chain couples TRBV11-3 to TRBJ2-1; D is ambiguous. The CDR3 totals 13 residues. Germline V lookup: CDR1 SGHNT, CDR2 YENEEA. Trimming removed 5 bases at V and 4 bases at J, with 9 bases between. The CDR3 nucleotides read TGTGCCAGCAGCCCTTCGCTATACAATGAGCAGTTCTTC. Its translation: CASSPSLYNEQFF.

The chain is built from TRBV13 and TRBJ2-5; tentatively, D is TRBD1 (6 bases). V shed 5 bases and J shed 5 bases, with 15 bases lying between them. The CDR3 has 14 amino acids. Germline loops: CDR1 PRHDT, CDR2 FYEKMQ (reference sequence). CDR3 sequence: CASSRLQRGETQYF. CDR3 bases: TGTGCCAGCAGCCGCCTTCAAAGGGGGGAGACCCAGTACTTC.

This chain links TRBV10-3 with TRBJ1-5, with TRBD1 identical over 7 bases. CDR1 is ENHRY and CDR2 is SYGVKD in the germline V gene. The CDR3 length is 16 residues. Trimming took 0 bases from V and 4 from J; bases not matched to a gene: 6. As DNA, the CDR3 is TGTGCCATCAGTGAGTCCCCAGGGGACAGAAATCAGCCCCAGCATTTT. Protein product: CAISESPGDRNQPQHF.

The V gene is TRBV4-1, the J gene TRBJ2-7; 8 positions match TRBD1. Germline V CDR1 and CDR2: MGHRA, YSYEKL. The CDR3 contains 18 residues. V shed 2 bases and J 1 base; nucleotides not matched to a gene: 13. This chain's CDR3 is CASSQKKGGQGASYEQYF. CDR3 bases: TGCGCCAGCAGCCAAAAAAAAGGGGGGCAGGGGGCGTCCTACGAGCAGTACTTC.

Only one count was recorded for this clone. The chain employs TRBV28 and TRBJ1-1; TRBD1 aligns across 8 bases. Germline CDR1 reads MDHEN; CDR2 reads SYDVKM. The CDR3 loop spans 14 amino acids. Trimming removed 5 bases from V and 4 bases from J; junction bases left unmatched: 6. CDR3 sequence (DNA): TGTGCCAGCAGTACGACAGGGGTTAGCACTGAAGCTTTCTTT. Translating it yields CASSTTGVSTEAFF.

This chain joins TRBV10-3 and TRBJ1-2; D is unresolved. This CDR3 is built from 13 residues. Germline V gives CDR1 ENHRY, CDR2 SYGVKD. Trimming took off 7 bases at V and 6 bases at J, with 15 bases between the two ends. The CDR3: CAITGMSGHGYTF. CDR3 bases: TGTGCCATCACGGGGATGTCCGGGCATGGCTACACCTTC.

The chain uses TRBV29-1 and TRBJ1-1; 7 bases match TRBD1. V shed 6 bases and J 2 bases; nucleotides not matched to a gene: 6. This CDR3 spans 13 amino acids. Per germline, CDR1 SQVTM and CDR2 ANQGSEA. The CDR3, as DNA: TGCAGCGTCTCAGGGGGTCCTAACACTGAAGCTTTCTTT. As protein: CSVSGGPNTEAFF.

The rearrangement uses TRBV6-2 or TRBV6-3 and TRBJ1-5; D might be TRBD1 (5 bases). V lost 4 bases to trimming and J lost 7 bases, with 14 bases between them. This CDR3 contains 14 residues. The V gene's germline CDR1 is MNHEY and CDR2 SVGEGT. The CDR3 sequence is CASSFQGGGQPQHF. The DNA for the CDR3 is TGTGCCAGCAGTTTCCAGGGTGGAGGGCAGCCCCAGCATTTT.

V usage is TRBV9 and J usage is TRBJ1-2; 7 bases match TRBD1. V gave up 3 bases and J gave up 2 bases; unmatched junction bases: 7. The CDR3 has 15 residues. Germline CDR1 reads SGDLS; CDR2 reads YYNGEE. The CDR3 DNA sequence: TGTGCCAGCAGCGCCGGACAGGTCCTAAACTATGGCTACACCTTC. Translated, it gives CASSAGQVLNYGYTF.

This sequence joins TRBV7-9 and TRBJ2-5; a possible D gene is TRBD1 (6 bases). Deletions cut 1 base from V and 5 bases from J, with 20 bases between. There are 17 residues in the CDR3. Germline CDR1 is SEHNR and CDR2 is FQNEAQ (reference sequence). The CDR3: CASSLEMGWDNSETQYF. The CDR3 DNA reads as TGTGCCAGCAGCTTAGAGATGGGATGGGACAACAGTGAGACCCAGTACTTC.

The V and J genes are TRBV6-5 and TRBJ2-2; 8 bases are shared with TRBD2. Germline V gene sequence: CDR1 MNHEY, CDR2 SVGAGI. This CDR3 comprises 15 residues. With V trimmed by 2 bases and J by 4 bases, 3 bases remained unmatched. CDR3 residues: CASSYATSATGELFF. The CDR3 DNA sequence: TGTGCCAGCAGTTACGCGACTAGCGCCACCGGGGAGCTGTTTTTT.

This clone was seen only once. The chain is built from TRBV6-5 and TRBJ1-6; 9 nucleotides match TRBD1. The CDR3 length is 15 residues. CDR1 and CDR2 (germline): MNHEY, SVGAGI. The V segment lost 6 bases and the J segment 11 bases; nucleotides outside the gene matches: 11. The CDR3, as DNA: TGTGCCAGCAGGCTTACAGGGGGCGCAGCCGCACCCCTCCACTTT. Its translation is CASRLTGGAAAPLHF.

V gene TRBV6-2 or TRBV6-3 combines with J gene TRBJ2-1; 10 bases agree with TRBD2. Unmatched junction bases numbered 2, after V lost 2 bases and J lost 4 bases. The CDR3 runs 15 residues. Germline CDR1 is MNHEY and CDR2 is SVGEGT. This CDR3 reads CASSYLSGGYNEQFF. The CDR3 DNA is TGTGCCAGCAGTTACCTTAGCGGGGGGTACAATGAGCAGTTCTTC.

This chain joins TRBV25-1 and TRBJ1-3; maybe TRBD1 (5 bases). The CDR3 contains 13 residues. Trimming shortened V by 5 bases and J by 6 bases, and 11 bases separated the two germline ends. Germline V gene data show CDR1 as MGHDK and CDR2 as SYGVNS. This chain's CDR3 is CASSTWGENTIYF. In nucleotides, the CDR3 is TGTGCCAGCAGTACTTGGGGCGAAAACACCATATATTTT.

V is TRBV7-3 and J is TRBJ1-1; 11 bases agree with TRBD1. Germline V lookup: CDR1 SGHTA, CDR2 FQGTGA. CDR3 length equals 14 residues. V dropped 5 bases and J dropped 10; count of bases not matched to a gene: 9. The CDR3 sequence: CASSPTTGTGGAFF. In DNA, the CDR3 is TGTGCCAGCAGCCCGACTACCGGGACAGGGGGAGCTTTCTTT.